This entry lists 16 T cell receptor beta chains sequenced from one sample in a study of shared clonotypes between healthy human individuals (dated by TCRdb to about 2020). The method behind the library was the immunoSEQ multiplex PCR assay. The table comes from immuneACCESS by way of TCRdb, which keeps in-frame sequences with V and J called. Part of the clones is missing from these tables; in studies checked, under half for an unresolved V gene and the rest for unknown reasons. The sample yields about 1 million clones; approximately 70% were counted once. The ten most abundant clones make up approximately 1.5% of the sample. The sequenced material came from memory CD4+ T cells sorted from blood. The sample's cell subset or site label, decoded: CD45RA-negative fraction. All receptors derive from a young man in good health.

The chain has TRBV5-1 and TRBJ2-5, with 9 bases aligning to TRBD2. With V trimmed by 4 bases and J by 2 bases, 12 bases remained unmatched. Germline CDR1 and CDR2: SGHRS and YFSETQ. This CDR3 spans 17 amino acids. The CDR3 loop is CASSPGNLAGIQETQYF. CDR3 DNA: TGCGCCAGCAGCCCTGGTAATCTAGCGGGGATACAAGAGACCCAGTACTTC. Drawing the rest from reference TRBV5-1 and TRBJ2-5, the complete variable domain is KAGVTQTPRYLIKTRGQQVTLSCSPISGHRSVSWYQQTPGQGLQFLFEYFSETQRNKGNFPGRFSGRQFSNSRSEMNVSTLELGDSALYLCASSPGNLAGIQETQYFGPGTRLLVL.

V usage is TRBV18 and J usage is TRBJ2-5; D possibly uses TRBD1 or TRBD2 (5 bases each). The ends were cut back, 6 bases at V and 5 bases at J, with 16 bases in the middle. Germline V gene sequence: CDR1 KGHSH, CDR2 LQKENI. CDR3 length equals 14 residues. Here the CDR3 DNA reads TGTGCCAGCTCTCGGCTGGGGGTTGGCGAGACCCAGTACTTC. It specifies CASSRLGVGETQYF.

The chain carries TRBV7-9 and TRBJ2-3, with D unresolved. The CDR3 sequence is 15 residues long. Germline lookup yields CDR1 SEHNR and CDR2 FQNEAQ (reference sequence). V shed 2 bases and J shed 6 bases, with 15 bases lying between them. The chain's CDR3 is CASSLSSARVDTQYF. For the CDR3, the DNA is TGTGCCAGCAGCTTATCGAGTGCTCGCGTTGATACGCAGTATTTT.

The V call is TRBV6-6, the J call TRBJ1-4; 10 bases are a match to TRBD1. The germline V gene has CDR1 MNHNY and CDR2 SVGAGI (reference sequence). The J segment lost 8 bases and the V segment lost 6 bases, leaving 6 bases of the junction unmatched. The CDR3 has 14 residues. The CDR3 loop is CASSLTGGGEKLFF. The CDR3 DNA reads as TGTGCCAGCAGCTTGACAGGGGGCGGAGAAAAACTGTTTTTT.

The V call is TRBV15, the J call TRBJ1-2; the D is unclear. From germline, CDR1 is LNHNV and CDR2 YYDKDF (reference sequence). The CDR3 has 13 amino acids. V was cut by 3 bases and J by 2 bases, with 7 bases left in between. The DNA for the CDR3 is TGTGCCACCAGCAGCAGACCCAACTATGGCTACACCTTC. This sequence encodes CATSSRPNYGYTF.

The rearrangement uses TRBV27 and TRBJ2-1; D not certain. The CDR3 has 15 residues. V was clipped by 6 bases and J by 7 bases, with 19 bases between them. Per the germline V gene, CDR1 is MNHEY and CDR2 is SMNVEV (reference sequence). The CDR3 DNA is TGTGCCAGCAGCCCCGTAGAGCTGGGGTCGAATGAGCAGTTCTTC. Protein sequence: CASSPVELGSNEQFF.

This clone was seen just once. The J gene is TRBJ2-4, the V gene TRBV30; D remains ambiguous. The germline gives CDR1 GTSNPN, CDR2 SVGIG (reference sequence). V lost 0 bases and J lost 8, with 23 bases in between. The length of the CDR3 is 17 residues. In DNA, the CDR3 is TGTGCCTGGAGTGTCCTACCCGATTGGACGACCGCAGACATTCAGTACTTC. It is translated as CAWSVLPDWTTADIQYF. Full variable domain (remainder filled in from reference TRBV30 and TRBJ2-4): SQTIHQWPATLVQPVGSPLSLECTVEGTSNPNLYWYRQAAGRGLQLLFYSVGIGQISSEVPQNLSASRPQDRQFILSSKKLLLSDSGFYLCAWSVLPDWTTADIQYFGAGTRLSVL.

The chain carries TRBV30 and TRBJ2-1, with D perhaps being TRBD1 or TRBD2 (5 bases each). The CDR3 is made up of 13 amino acids. Trimming removed 1 base at V and 5 bases at J, with 9 bases between. CDR1 is GTSNPN, CDR2 SVGIG, per germline (reference sequence). DNA of the CDR3: TGTGCCTGGAGTGGGGGGAAGCACAATGAGCAGTTCTTC. It translates to CAWSGGKHNEQFF.

J is TRBJ2-5 and V is TRBV2; tentatively, D is TRBD2 (5 bases). This CDR3 is built from 15 residues. Trimming shortened V by 3 bases and J by 3 bases, and 14 bases separated the two germline ends. The germline gives CDR1 SNHLY, CDR2 FYNNEI. CDR3 residues: CASSEIPGVKETQYF. The CDR3 DNA is TGTGCCAGCAGTGAGATCCCCGGGGTAAAAGAGACCCAGTACTTC.

Points on this clone: This same CDR3 is encoded by further DNA sequences in the sample. This chain uses TRBV5-1 with TRBJ1-2; 7 bases are shared with TRBD1. The CDR3 contains 14 residues. Germline V CDR1 and CDR2: SGHRS, YFSETQ. Losses at the gene ends were 5 bases for V and 4 bases for J; bases not matched to a gene: 8. The CDR3 spells CASSWDSLTYGYTF. DNA of the CDR3: TGCGCCAGCAGTTGGGACAGTCTAACCTATGGCTACACCTTC.

A single count supports this clone. J is TRBJ2-3 and V is TRBV5-6; either TRBD1 or TRBD2 may supply D (5 bases each). V shed 4 bases and J shed 5 bases, with 11 bases lying between them. From germline, CDR1 is SGHDT and CDR2 YYEEEE. The CDR3 is 13 amino acids. The CDR3 reads CASSEGHGDTQYF. CDR3 bases: TGTGCCAGCAGCGAGGGGCACGGAGATACGCAGTATTTT.

Note on this clone: This may arise from a read error, as a much more abundant clone is one base away. The chain employs TRBV27 and TRBJ2-7, with TRBD1 matching 9 bases. The J segment lost 3 bases and the V segment lost 9 bases, leaving 15 bases of the junction unmatched. The CDR3 loop spans 16 amino acids. Germline V gives CDR1 MNHEY, CDR2 SMNVEV (reference sequence). CDR3 sequence: CASRGLSETGGYEQYF. The CDR3 coding sequence is TGTGCCAGTAGGGGCCTATCCGAGACAGGGGGCTACGAGCAGTACTTC.

This chain uses TRBV6-1 with TRBJ1-4, with no clear D. V lost 4 bases to trimming and J lost 7 bases, with 10 bases between them. Germline-derived CDR1 and CDR2 are MNHNS and SASEGT. The CDR3 runs 13 residues. CDR3 sequence reads: CASSGQSSEKLFF. DNA for the CDR3: TGTGCCAGCAGTGGGCAATCGAGTGAAAAACTGTTTTTT.

The rearrangement uses TRBV7-4 and TRBJ1-5; TRBD1 is a possible D gene (5 bases). The CDR3 runs 15 residues. V lost 2 bases to trimming and J lost 5 bases, with 13 bases between them. Germline V gene data show CDR1 as SGHVT and CDR2 as SQSDAQ. The CDR3 DNA reads as TGTGCCAGCAGCTTAAGACGGGGGATTGATCAGCCCCAGCATTTT. It codes for CASSLRRGIDQPQHF.

CDR3 nucleotide sequence: TGTGCCAGCAGCTGGGACCCGTCAGAGACCCAGTACTTC. It yields the protein CASSWDPSETQYF. The genes are TRBV7-6 and TRBJ2-5, with D perhaps assigned TRBD1 or TRBD2 (5 bases each). The germline CDR1 and CDR2 sequences are SGHVS and FNYEAQ. V shed 4 bases and J shed 4 bases, with 10 bases lying between them. The CDR3 runs 13 residues.

The rearrangement joins TRBV5-1 to TRBJ1-4; D is perhaps TRBD1 (5 bases). V gave up 0 bases and J gave up 4 bases, with 10 bases separating them. Germline V gives CDR1 SGHRS, CDR2 YFSETQ. This CDR3 spans 15 amino acids. The CDR3 nucleotides read TGCGCCAGCAGCTTGGATGAAGGGGTTAATGAAAAACTGTTTTTT. This sequence encodes CASSLDEGVNEKLFF.